This TCR beta chain is from a study of tumor and adjacent non-tumor tissue in lung cancer. About the research overall: There were some 11 adenocarcinoma, a couple of squamous cell carcinoma and 1 small cell lung cancer cases.

CDR3 length: 12 amino acids. Germline assignment: CDR1 KGHSH and CDR2 LQKENI. The V and J ends lost 2 bases and 9 bases, in that order; junction bases with no gene match: 1. This clonotype has a count of ten or more. As yet, its antigen is unknown. Study-level results: Top 100 clones took a larger repertoire share in normal lung. Higher tumor TCR diversity was associated with shorter survival.

The template was RNA from unsorted bulk tissue. The library came from three nested PCR rounds adapted from ARM-PCR protocols. TCRdb passed the multiplex PCR reads through MiXCR, listing each CDR3 protein once. Of fewer than 80,000 distinct CDR3 sequences in the sample, around 70% were seen once. This chain uses TRBV18 with TRBJ2-1; TRBD2 agrees at 7 bases. This TCR was sampled from a woman in her seventies with non-small cell lung cancer. The source material was lung tumor tissue. CDR3 bases: TGTGCCAGCTCACCAGGGGGGGTTGAGCAGTTCTTC. Amino acids: CASSPGGVEQFF.